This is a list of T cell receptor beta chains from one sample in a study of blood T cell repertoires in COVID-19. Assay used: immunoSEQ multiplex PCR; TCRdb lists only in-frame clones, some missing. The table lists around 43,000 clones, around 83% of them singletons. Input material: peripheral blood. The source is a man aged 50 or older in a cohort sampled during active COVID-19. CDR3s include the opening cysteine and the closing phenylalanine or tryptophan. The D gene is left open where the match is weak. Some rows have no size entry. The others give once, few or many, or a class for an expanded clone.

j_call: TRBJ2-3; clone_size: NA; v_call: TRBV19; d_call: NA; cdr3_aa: CASSISGGERTDTQYF; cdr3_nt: TGTGCCAGTAGTATCTCGGGCGGGGAGAGGACAGATACGCAGTATTTT
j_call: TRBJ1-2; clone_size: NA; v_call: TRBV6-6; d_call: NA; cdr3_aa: CASSYSRTTGYGYTF; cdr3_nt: TGTGCCAGCAGTTACTCGAGGACAACGGGCTATGGCTACACCTTC
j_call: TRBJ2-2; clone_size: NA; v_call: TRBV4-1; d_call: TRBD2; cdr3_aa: CASSQTSGSNGELFF; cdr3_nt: TGCGCCAGCAGCCAAACTAGCGGGAGTAACGGGGAGCTGTTTTTT
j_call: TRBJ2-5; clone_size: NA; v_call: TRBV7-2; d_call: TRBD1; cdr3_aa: CASSLWTGDQETQYF; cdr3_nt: TGTGCCAGCAGCCTTTGGACAGGGGACCAAGAGACCCAGTACTTC
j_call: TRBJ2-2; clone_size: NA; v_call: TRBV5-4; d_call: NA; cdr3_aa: CASSGSSGHTGELFF; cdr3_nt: TGTGCCAGCAGCGGTAGTTCAGGGCACACCGGGGAGCTGTTTTTT
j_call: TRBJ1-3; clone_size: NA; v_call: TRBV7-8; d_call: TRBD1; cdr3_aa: CASSPTGHSGNTIYF; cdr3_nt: TGTGCCAGCAGCCCGACAGGGCACTCTGGAAACACCATATATTTT
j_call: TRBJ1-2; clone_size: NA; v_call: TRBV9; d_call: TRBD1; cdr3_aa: CASSVRQGYGYTF; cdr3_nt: TGTGCCAGCAGCGTAAGACAGGGCTATGGCTACACCTTC
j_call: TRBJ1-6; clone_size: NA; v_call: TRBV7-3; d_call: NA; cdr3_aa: CASSLSGGKSPLHF; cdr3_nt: TGTGCCAGCAGCTTATCCGGGGGGAAATCACCCCTCCACTTT
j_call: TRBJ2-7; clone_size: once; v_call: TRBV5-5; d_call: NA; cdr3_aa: CASSLTGTRYEQYF; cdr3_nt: TGTGCCAGCAGCTTAACAGGTACCAGATACGAGCAGTACTTC
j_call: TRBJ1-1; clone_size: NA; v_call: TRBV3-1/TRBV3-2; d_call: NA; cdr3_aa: CASSQYGTLNTEAFF; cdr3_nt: TGTGCCAGCAGCCAATACGGGACTTTAAACACTGAAGCTTTCTTT